The 2 T cell receptor beta chains in this list originate from one sample, sequenced in a study of T cells after yellow fever vaccination. TCRdb itself ran the 5' RACE reads through MiXCR, one entry per CDR3 protein. The repertoire has around 310,000 distinct CDR3 sequences, around 3.6% of them found once; the top ten carry 23%. The sequencing here drew on PBMCs, taken on the day of the yellow fever booster vaccination. Receptors originate from a man between 18 and 35 years old who received the YFV17D yellow fever vaccine.

V gene TRBV20-1 combines with J gene TRBJ2-2, with D unclear. Germline V gene data show CDR1 as DFQATT and CDR2 as SNEGSKA (reference sequence). V was shortened by 5 bases and J by 0 bases, with 7 bases between the two germline ends. This CDR3 is built from 13 residues. CDR3 in DNA: TGCAGTGCTGCCGCTGCGAACACCGGGGAGCTGTTTTTT. Protein product: CSAAAANTGELFF.

This clonotype was observed at least ten times. The J gene is TRBJ1-1, the V gene TRBV5-1; D is unclear. CDR1 SGHRS and CDR2 YFSETQ come from the germline V gene. The CDR3 runs 17 residues. The V gene lost 7 bases and the J gene lost 0 bases, with 22 bases spanning the gap. The CDR3 region is CASDPHGLLYMNTEAFF. The CDR3 region has the DNA TGCGCCAGCGACCCACACGGGCTCCTGTACATGAACACTGAAGCTTTCTTT.